The 11 T cell receptor beta chains below come from one sample, sequenced in a study of molecular identifiers for immune sequencing clone quantification. TCRdb ran MiXCR on the PCR reads and lists one entry per CDR3 protein. The sample carries under 800,000 distinct CDR3 sequences, less than 30% recorded once. The sample consisted of naive CD8+ T cells from blood, with Jurkat cell RNA spiked in. The subset here: FACS-sorted CD8+CD4-CCR7+CD45RA+ naive T cells. These receptors were collected from a human donor in good health. Some libraries in this study had Jurkat cell RNA spiked in.

Concerning this clonotype itself: A read error is possible here, since a much larger clone lies one base away. The J gene is TRBJ1-5, the V gene TRBV4-1; the match to TRBD1 covers 9 bases. This CDR3 is 17 amino acids long. CDR1 MGHRA and CDR2 YSYEKL come from the germline V gene. The CDR3 loop reads CASSLAGTGYGNQPRHF. The CDR3 bases are TGCGCCAGCAGCTTGGCCGGGACAGGGTACGGGAATCAGCCCCGGCATTTT.

This clonotype appeared a few times. This rearrangement joins TRBV5-6 to TRBJ2-7, with 7 bases aligning to TRBD2. Germline V gene sequence: CDR1 SGHDT, CDR2 YYEEEE. This CDR3 is built from 15 residues. J gave up 1 base and V 3 bases, and 7 bases lay outside the gene matches. The CDR3 sequence is CASSSRGVGSYEQYF. DNA of the CDR3: TGTGCCAGCAGCTCCCGGGGGGTGGGTTCCTACGAGCAGTACTTC.

This clonotype was counted ten times or more. V gene TRBV6-5 combines with J gene TRBJ2-7, with TRBD2 as a possible D gene (6 bases). Trimming cost V 6 bases and J 6 bases, with 12 bases left between them. Germline CDR1 reads MNHEY; CDR2 reads SVGAGI. The CDR3 consists of 12 residues. This chain's CDR3 is CASSPRGGEQYF. The CDR3 nucleotides are TGTGCCAGCAGCCCCCGGGGAGGCGAGCAGTACTTC.

At least ten counts were recorded for this clonotype. The rearrangement joins TRBV3-1 to TRBJ1-5, with no clear D. V lost 2 bases to trimming and J lost 2 bases, with 10 bases between them. The V gene's germline CDR1 is LGHDT and CDR2 YNNKEL (reference sequence). This CDR3 has 15 amino acids. The CDR3 sequence is CASSQFVSGNQPQHF. The CDR3 DNA reads as TGTGCCAGCAGCCAATTCGTCAGCGGCAATCAGCCCCAGCATTTT.

This clonotype was recorded a few times. The rearrangement links TRBV28 to TRBJ2-7; 15 nucleotides match TRBD2. CDR1 is MDHEN and CDR2 is SYDVKM in the germline V gene. The CDR3 is made up of 17 amino acids. The V and J ends lost 3 bases and 7 bases, in that order; junction bases with no gene match: 10. DNA of the CDR3: TGTGCCAGCAGTTTTAGGGGGGGACTAGCGGGAGGAGGAGAGCAGTACTTC. Residues: CASSFRGGLAGGGEQYF.

The table lists this clonotype with a count of one. With a much larger clone just one base away, this may be a read error. The rearrangement joins TRBV6-5 to TRBJ2-1; D tentatively fits TRBD1 or TRBD2 (5 bases each). Germline lookup yields CDR1 MNHEY and CDR2 SVGAGI. Trimming took off 0 bases at V and 11 bases at J, with 8 bases between the two ends. The CDR3 runs 12 residues. The CDR3 sequence is CASSYSGDKQFF. DNA for the CDR3: TGTGCCAGCAGTTACTCGGGGGATAAGCAGTTCTTC.

As to this clonotype: Because the CDR3 is missing its conserved closing phenylalanine or tryptophan, this is likely a read error. V is TRBV4-1 and J is TRBJ2-7; no clear D. The CDR3 is 18 amino acids. Looked up from germline, CDR1 is MGHRA and CDR2 is YSYEKL. CDR3 sequence reads: CARSQSPPTSLSSYEQYL. CDR3 DNA: TGCGCCCGCAGCCAAAGCCCACCGACTTCCTTGAGCTCCTACGAGCAGTACTTA.

Of note for this clonotype: A junction boundary mismatches the germline segment, possibly from a read error. The rearrangement links TRBV13 to TRBJ2-7, with 9 bases aligning to TRBD1. Germline V gene lookup returns CDR1 PRHDT and CDR2 FYEKMQ (reference sequence). This CDR3 spans 14 amino acids. The CDR3, as DNA: TGTGCCAGCAGCTTGGGACAGGGTTTAAGGGAGCAGTGCTTC. Translated: CASSLGQGLREQCF.

The table lists this clonotype with a few counts. Here the CDR3 reads CASSQDTGVETEAFF. The CDR3 region has the DNA TGCGCCAGCAGCCAAGATACAGGGGTGGAGACTGAAGCTTTCTTT. This chain connects TRBV4-1 to TRBJ1-1, with 7 nucleotides matching TRBD1. This CDR3 is built from 15 residues. Trimming removed 0 bases from V and 5 bases from J; junction bases left unmatched: 6. CDR1 is MGHRA, CDR2 YSYEKL, per germline.

J is TRBJ2-3 and V is TRBV20-1; 9 bases are shared with TRBD2. The CDR3 sequence is 16 residues long. Germline V gene lookup returns CDR1 DFQATT and CDR2 SNEGSKA (reference sequence). Losses at the gene ends were 4 bases for V and 5 bases for J; bases not matched to a gene: 13. This chain's CDR3 is CSATGLAHGRGDTQYF. The DNA of the CDR3 is TGCAGTGCTACTGGACTAGCGCATGGGAGGGGAGATACGCAGTATTTT.

This clonotype was seen at least ten times. This chain uses TRBV9 with TRBJ2-3; TRBD1 matches at 9 bases. Germline V gene data show CDR1 as SGDLS and CDR2 as YYNGEE. Trimming removed 3 bases from V and 6 bases from J; junction bases left unmatched: 11. This CDR3 is built from 16 residues. The CDR3 region has the DNA TGTGCCAGCAGCGCTTTACAGGGGGCGGCGGGCGATACGCAGTATTTT. Its translation: CASSALQGAAGDTQYF.